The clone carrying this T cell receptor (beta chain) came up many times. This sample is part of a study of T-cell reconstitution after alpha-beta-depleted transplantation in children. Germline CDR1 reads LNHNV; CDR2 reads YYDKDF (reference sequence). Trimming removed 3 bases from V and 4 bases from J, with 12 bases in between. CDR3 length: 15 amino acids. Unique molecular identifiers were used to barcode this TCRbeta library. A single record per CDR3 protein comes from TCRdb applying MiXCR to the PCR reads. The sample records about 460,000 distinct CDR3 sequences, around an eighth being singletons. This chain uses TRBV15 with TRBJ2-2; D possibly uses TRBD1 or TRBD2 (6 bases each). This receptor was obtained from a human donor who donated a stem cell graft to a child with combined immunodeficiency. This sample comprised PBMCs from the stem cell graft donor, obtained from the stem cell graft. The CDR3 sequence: CATSRGGLPTGELFF. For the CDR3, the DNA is TGTGCCACCAGCAGGGGGGGCCTACCCACCGGGGAGCTGTTTTTT.